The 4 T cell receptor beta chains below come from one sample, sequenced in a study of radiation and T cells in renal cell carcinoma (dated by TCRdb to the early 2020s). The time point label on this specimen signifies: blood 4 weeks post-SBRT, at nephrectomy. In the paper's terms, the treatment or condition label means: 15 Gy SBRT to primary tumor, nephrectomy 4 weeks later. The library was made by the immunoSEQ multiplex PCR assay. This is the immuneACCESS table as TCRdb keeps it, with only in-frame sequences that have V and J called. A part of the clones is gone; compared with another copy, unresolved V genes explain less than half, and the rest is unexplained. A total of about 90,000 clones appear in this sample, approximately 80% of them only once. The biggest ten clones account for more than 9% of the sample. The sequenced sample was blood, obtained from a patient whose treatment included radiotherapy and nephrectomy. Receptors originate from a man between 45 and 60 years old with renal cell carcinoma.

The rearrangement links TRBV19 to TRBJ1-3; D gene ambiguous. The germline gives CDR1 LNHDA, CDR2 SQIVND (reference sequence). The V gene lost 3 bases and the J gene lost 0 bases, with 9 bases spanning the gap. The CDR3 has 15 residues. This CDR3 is CASSMAASSGNTIYF. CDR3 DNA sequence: TGTGCCAGTAGTATGGCTGCGAGCTCTGGAAACACCATATATTTT.

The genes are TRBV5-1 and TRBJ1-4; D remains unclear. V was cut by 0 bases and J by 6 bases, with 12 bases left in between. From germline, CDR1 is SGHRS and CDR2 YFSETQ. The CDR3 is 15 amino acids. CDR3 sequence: CASSLVAGSDEKLFF. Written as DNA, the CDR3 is TGCGCCAGCAGCTTGGTAGCAGGATCGGATGAAAAACTGTTTTTT.

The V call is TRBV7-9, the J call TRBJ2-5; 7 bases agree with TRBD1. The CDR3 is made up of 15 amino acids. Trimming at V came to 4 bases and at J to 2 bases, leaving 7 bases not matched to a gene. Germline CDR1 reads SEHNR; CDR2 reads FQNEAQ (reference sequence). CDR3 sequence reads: CASSSYGGQQETQYF. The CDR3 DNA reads TGTGCCAGCAGCTCGTATGGGGGACAGCAAGAGACCCAGTACTTC.

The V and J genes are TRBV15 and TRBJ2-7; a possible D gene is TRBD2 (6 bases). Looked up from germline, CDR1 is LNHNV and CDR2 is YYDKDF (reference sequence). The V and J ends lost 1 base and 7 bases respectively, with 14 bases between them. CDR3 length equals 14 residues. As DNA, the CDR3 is TGTGCCACCAGCAGAGGGGGACTCAGAGGGGAGCAGTACTTC. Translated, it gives CATSRGGLRGEQYF.